One T cell receptor (beta chain) is described in this entry. This clonotype was counted a few times. Its antigen is unknown. No quality values exist for individual bases; no much larger clone is one base distant. Trimming at the junction amounts to 6 bases on V and 2 bases on J, and the germline ends lie 19 bases apart. Taken from cysteine to phenylalanine, the CDR3 has 17 residues. Only the CDR3 part of the read is kept: 51 bases, read in frame from the first base. This sample stems from a study of T cell repertoires in cytomegalovirus infection (dated by TCRdb to about 2019). For the wider study: Donor HLA type was relevant to the analysis, because carriage of CMV infection together with the matching HLA type was indicated by public TCR beta signatures. Summary of the overall study and its limitations: The ex vivo response was dominated by HLA-C-restricted CMV-specific TCR beta clonotypes, which also provided the single most frequent clonotype in two of eight donors. Cumulative frequency of public TCR beta family members discriminated carriers of CMV infection plus the relevant HLA type in this cohort and an independent approximately 370-donor cohort.

The reads were generated on an Illumina HiSeq 1500. TCRdb's own reprocessing of the public reads used fastp at Q25 and MiXCR and kept productive beta chains. Rows matching on CDR3 protein sequence are summarized as one entry with the most common DNA and genes. In all, the sample holds 500,000 to 600,000 distinct CDR3 sequences, and 15% to 20% of those were seen once. The ten most abundant clones make up 20% to 30% of the sample. The sequence joins TRBV12-3 or TRBV12-4 to TRBJ2-2; TRBD1 might be the D gene, on 6 matching bases. The sequencing sample was made of CD8+ T cells from PBMCs. The sequence came from a human donor in good health (CMV status not recorded). Some clones in this sample may be carry-over from other donors' samples. The base sequence is TGTGCCAGCAGCCCTACGCCGGGACACCAAAACACCGGGGAGCTGTTTTTT. This is translated as CASSPTPGHQNTGELFF.